This T cell receptor (beta chain) was sequenced for a study of shared clonotypes between healthy human individuals. Study-level results: Collection of samples was limited to blood; tissue repertoires likely differ.

The CDR3 sequence is 13 residues long. V shed 5 bases and J shed 1 base, with 8 bases lying between them. Germline CDR1 and CDR2: WNHNN and SYGVQD (reference sequence). Naive CD8 cells comprised CD45RO-negative, CCR7-positively selected cells, excluding terminally differentiated effector memory CD45RA+ cells. To note about this clone: The target antigen is unknown.

Sequencing was performed with immunoSEQ multiplex PCR; in TCRdb, only in-frame clones are kept and a portion is missing. The data show about 2 million clones, about 95% seen once. The sample consisted of naive CD8+ T cells sorted from blood. The V call is TRBV10-1, the J call TRBJ1-1, with D possibly being TRBD1 (6 bases). The receptor was derived from a man aged 18 to 35 in good health. CDR3 sequence (DNA): TGCGCCAGCAGTCGGACAGCGAACACTGAAGCTTTCTTT. It encodes CASSRTANTEAFF.